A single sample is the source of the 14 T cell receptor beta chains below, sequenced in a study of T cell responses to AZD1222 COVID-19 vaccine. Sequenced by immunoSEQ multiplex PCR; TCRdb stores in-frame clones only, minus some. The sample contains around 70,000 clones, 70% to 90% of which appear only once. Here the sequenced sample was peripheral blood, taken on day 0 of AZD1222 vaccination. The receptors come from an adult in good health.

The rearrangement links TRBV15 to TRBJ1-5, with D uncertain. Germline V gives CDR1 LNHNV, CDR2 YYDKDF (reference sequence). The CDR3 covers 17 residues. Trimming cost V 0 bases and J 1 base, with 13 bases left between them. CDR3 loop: CATSRDGVISSNQPQHF. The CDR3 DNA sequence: TGTGCCACCAGCAGAGATGGGGTCATTTCGAGCAATCAGCCCCAGCATTTT.

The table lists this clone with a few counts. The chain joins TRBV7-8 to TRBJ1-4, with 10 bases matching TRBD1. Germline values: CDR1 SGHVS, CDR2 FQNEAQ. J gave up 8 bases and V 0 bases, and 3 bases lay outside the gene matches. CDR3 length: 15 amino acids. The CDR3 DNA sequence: TGTGCCAGCAGCTTAGCGACAGGGGGCGAAGAAAAACTGTTTTTT. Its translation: CASSLATGGEEKLFF.

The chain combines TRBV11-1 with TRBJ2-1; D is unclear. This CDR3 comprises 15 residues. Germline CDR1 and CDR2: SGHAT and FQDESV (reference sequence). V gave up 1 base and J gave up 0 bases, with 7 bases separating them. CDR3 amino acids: CASSLEQSSYNEQFF. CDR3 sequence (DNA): TGTGCCAGCAGCTTAGAACAGAGCTCCTACAATGAGCAGTTCTTC.

The DNA of the CDR3 is TGTGCCAGCAGTTTAGCGGGGATCAACACTGAAGCTTTCTTT. It encodes CASSLAGINTEAFF. The chain combines TRBV28 with TRBJ1-1; D not resolved. CDR3 size: 14 residues. CDR1 is MDHEN, CDR2 SYDVKM, per germline. V shed 2 bases and J shed 2 bases, with 9 bases lying between them.

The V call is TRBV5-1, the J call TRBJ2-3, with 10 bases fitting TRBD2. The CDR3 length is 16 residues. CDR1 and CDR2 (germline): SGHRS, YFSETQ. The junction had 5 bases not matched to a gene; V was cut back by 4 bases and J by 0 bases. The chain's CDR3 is CASSVGLAISTDTQYF. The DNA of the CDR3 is TGCGCCAGCAGCGTGGGACTAGCGATCAGCACAGATACGCAGTATTTT.

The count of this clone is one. The CDR3 is CASSSTTNEKLFF. Written as DNA, the CDR3 is TGTGCCAGCAGCTCCACAACTAATGAAAAACTGTTTTTT. The genes are TRBV3-1 (or the pseudogene TRBV3-2) and TRBJ1-4; D is undetermined. The CDR3 has 13 residues. In germline, CDR1 is LGHDT, CDR2 YNNKEL (reference sequence). Trimming cost V 5 bases and J 0 bases, with 4 bases left between them.

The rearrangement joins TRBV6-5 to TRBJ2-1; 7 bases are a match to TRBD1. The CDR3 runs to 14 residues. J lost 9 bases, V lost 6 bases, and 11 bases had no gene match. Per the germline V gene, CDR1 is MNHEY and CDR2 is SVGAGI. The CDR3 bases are TGTGCCAGCAGCACCGACAGGGTAGGCGGTGAGCAGTTCTTC. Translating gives CASSTDRVGGEQFF.

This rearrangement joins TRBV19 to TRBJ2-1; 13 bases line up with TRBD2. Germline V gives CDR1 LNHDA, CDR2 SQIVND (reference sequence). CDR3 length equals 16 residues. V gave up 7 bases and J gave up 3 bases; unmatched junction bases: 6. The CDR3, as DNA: TGTGCCAGTAACCGACTAGCGGGGGGCCTCTACAATGAGCAGTTCTTC. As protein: CASNRLAGGLYNEQFF.

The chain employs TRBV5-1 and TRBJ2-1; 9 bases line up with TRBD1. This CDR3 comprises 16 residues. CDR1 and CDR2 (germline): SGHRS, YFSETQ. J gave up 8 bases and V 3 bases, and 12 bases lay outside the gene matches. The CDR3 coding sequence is TGCGCCAGCAGCTCAGTGAGGACAGGGGTAGGGGATGAGCAGTTCTTC. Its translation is CASSSVRTGVGDEQFF.

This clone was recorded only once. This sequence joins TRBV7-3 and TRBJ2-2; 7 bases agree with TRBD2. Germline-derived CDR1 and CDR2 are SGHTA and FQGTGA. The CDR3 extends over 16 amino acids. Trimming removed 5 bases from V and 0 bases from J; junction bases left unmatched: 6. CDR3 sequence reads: CASSLRGGSNTGELFF. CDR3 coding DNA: TGTGCCAGCAGCCTTCGCGGGGGTTCGAACACCGGGGAGCTGTTTTTT.

Here the CDR3 reads CASSLEPSYGYTF. The CDR3 coding sequence is TGTGCCAGCAGCTTAGAACCCAGCTATGGCTACACCTTC. The chain is built from TRBV7-6 and TRBJ1-2; D gene uncertain. This CDR3 spans 13 amino acids. Looked up from germline, CDR1 is SGHVS and CDR2 is FNYEAQ. The V and J ends lost 1 base and 4 bases respectively, with 7 bases between them. Full variable domain (remainder filled in from reference TRBV7-6 and TRBJ1-2): GAGVSQSPRYKVTKRGQDVALRCDPISGHVSLYWYRQALGQGPEFLTYFNYEAQQDKSGLPNDRFSAERPEGSISTLTIQRTEQRDSAMYRCASSLEPSYGYTFGSGTRLTVV.

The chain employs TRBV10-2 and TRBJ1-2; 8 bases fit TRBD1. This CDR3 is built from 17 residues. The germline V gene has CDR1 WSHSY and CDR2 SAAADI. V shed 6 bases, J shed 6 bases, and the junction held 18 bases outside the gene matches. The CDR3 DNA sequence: TGCGCCAGCAGCCTAAACGCCGTCAGGGGGCGATATGATGGCTACACCTTC. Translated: CASSLNAVRGRYDGYTF.

CDR3 bases: TGTGCCAGCAGTCGCCCCGGGACACTAACCTACGAGCAGTACTTC. It specifies CASSRPGTLTYEQYF. This chain links TRBV6-5 with TRBJ2-7; D perhaps matches TRBD1 (6 bases). The V end was cut by 5 bases, the J end by 2 bases, with 16 bases between. The V gene's germline CDR1 is MNHEY and CDR2 SVGAGI. The length of the CDR3 is 15 residues.

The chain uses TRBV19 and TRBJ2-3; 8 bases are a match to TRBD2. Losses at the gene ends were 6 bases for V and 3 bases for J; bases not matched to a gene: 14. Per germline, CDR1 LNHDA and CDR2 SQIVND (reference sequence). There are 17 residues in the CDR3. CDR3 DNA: TGTGCCAGTAGGGAGATAGCGGGAAGCCAATCGACAGATACGCAGTATTTT. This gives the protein CASREIAGSQSTDTQYF.